Below, 13 T cell receptor beta chains from the same sample are listed, as sequenced in a study of siplizumab effects on memory and regulatory T cells. Here immunoSEQ multiplex PCR was the method, and the copy in TCRdb shows in-frame clones only, minus some. The sample consists of over 80,000 clones, 87% of them appearing once. What was sequenced was Tregs sorted from blood. These receptors all stem from a human donor in good health.

This clone was seen only once. The J gene is TRBJ1-6, the V gene TRBV6-5; no reliable D call. This CDR3 has 14 residues. Germline lookup yields CDR1 MNHEY and CDR2 SVGAGI. The germline V and J ends were trimmed by 6 bases and 0 bases, with 6 bases remaining between them. The DNA of the CDR3 is TGTGCCAGCAGGGAGAGCTCCTATAATTCACCCCTCCACTTT. Translation: CASRESSYNSPLHF.

The chain carries TRBV19 and TRBJ1-2, with 7 bases fitting TRBD1. Germline CDR1 LNHDA, CDR2 SQIVND (reference sequence). The CDR3 consists of 15 residues. V lost 3 bases to trimming and J lost 7 bases; unmatched junction nucleotides: 11. CDR3 nucleotide sequence: TGTGCCAGTAGTATGGTTCATCAGGGGGAGTTTGGCTACACCTTC. Amino acids: CASSMVHQGEFGYTF.

The chain recombines TRBV18 with TRBJ2-7, with unresolved D. The CDR3 is 13 amino acids. V was shortened by 3 bases and J by 2 bases, with 8 bases between the two germline ends. Germline V gene data show CDR1 as KGHSH and CDR2 as LQKENI. The CDR3 sequence: CASSPAATYEQYF. The CDR3, as DNA: TGTGCCAGCTCACCTGCGGCAACCTACGAGCAGTACTTC.

This rearrangement joins TRBV5-1 to TRBJ2-3; 8 bases are shared with TRBD2. Per the germline V gene, CDR1 is SGHRS and CDR2 is YFSETQ. Trimming cost V 5 bases and J 1 base; bases outside gene matches: 15. CDR3 length equals 18 residues. The DNA for the CDR3 is TGCGCCAGCAGTCCTAGCGGGCGCTCTCCTTCTGGCACAGATACGCAGTATTTT. The encoded protein is CASSPSGRSPSGTDTQYF.

The chain employs TRBV6-5 and TRBJ1-2; TRBD1 agrees at 10 bases. Germline V gene lookup returns CDR1 MNHEY and CDR2 SVGAGI. With V trimmed by 6 bases and J by 5 bases, 6 bases remained unmatched. This CDR3 comprises 14 residues. CDR3 residues: CASSRGQGEYGYTF. In DNA, the CDR3 is TGTGCCAGCAGCCGAGGACAGGGGGAATATGGCTACACCTTC.

The chain links TRBV2 to TRBJ1-4; TRBD1 agrees at 9 bases. Germline assignment: CDR1 SNHLY and CDR2 FYNNEI. This CDR3 comprises 17 residues. V was clipped by 7 bases and J by 2 bases; unmatched bases: 11. The CDR3 nucleotides read TGTGCCAGCAAGCCGGGACAGGGAATGGGGACTAATGAAAAACTGTTTTTT. Encoded protein: CASKPGQGMGTNEKLFF.

The J gene is TRBJ2-7, the V gene TRBV30; 7 bases map to TRBD1. There are 15 residues in the CDR3. The ends lost 7 bases at V and 1 base at J; junction bases unmatched: 13. Germline V gives CDR1 GTSNPN, CDR2 SVGIG (reference sequence). As DNA, the CDR3 is TGTGCCTCCACCTCCACCGGGACAGTTTCCTACGAGCAGTACTTC. Translation gives CASTSTGTVSYEQYF.

V is TRBV21-1 and J is TRBJ2-5; the table gives TRBD2 as D, unverified against the DNA. TRBV21-1 is assigned pseudogene status. CDR3 size: 16 residues. Here the CDR3 DNA reads TGTGCCAGCAGCAATGGGACTAGCGGGGGCCAAGAGACCCAGTACTTC. Translated: CASSNGTSGGQETQYF.

The chain combines TRBV5-1 with TRBJ2-7; 7 nucleotides agree with TRBD2. V trimming: 4 bases; J trimming: 0 bases; junction bases outside the gene matches: 7. CDR1 is SGHRS and CDR2 is YFSETQ in the germline V gene. The length of the CDR3 is 15 residues. The CDR3 loop reads CASSGARGISYEQYF. In DNA, the CDR3 is TGCGCCAGCAGCGGGGCGCGGGGGATCTCCTACGAGCAGTACTTC.

The chain has TRBV11-2 and TRBJ2-2, with a tentative D call TRBD2 (5 bases). This CDR3 comprises 15 residues. CDR1 SGHAT and CDR2 FQNNGV come from the germline V gene. Between the trimmed V and J ends, which lost 4 bases and 6 bases, there was a span of 15 bases. This CDR3 is CASSSDYDPAGELFF. In DNA, the CDR3 is TGTGCCAGCAGCTCCGACTATGACCCTGCCGGGGAGCTGTTTTTT.

The chain links TRBV11-1 to TRBJ2-2; D remains ambiguous. Trimming removed 1 base at V and 8 bases at J, with 5 bases between. The CDR3 covers 12 residues. The germline V gene has CDR1 SGHAT and CDR2 FQDESV (reference sequence). The CDR3 nucleotides are TGTGCCAGCAGCTTAGATGGGGGGGAGCTGTTTTTT. It encodes CASSLDGGELFF.

V and J are TRBV2 and TRBJ1-1; the match to TRBD1 covers 7 bases. CDR1 and CDR2 from the germline V gene are SNHLY and FYNNEI. This CDR3 is built from 12 residues. The ends lost 10 bases at V and 2 bases at J; junction bases unmatched: 4. The CDR3 DNA sequence: TGTGCCATCAGGACAGGTAACACTGAAGCTTTCTTT. As protein: CAIRTGNTEAFF.

The chain joins TRBV7-9 to TRBJ1-1; possible D gene TRBD1, 5 bases. Between the trimmed V and J ends, which lost 5 bases and 11 bases, there was a span of 12 bases. Germline V gene data show CDR1 as SEHNR and CDR2 as FQNEAQ (reference sequence). This CDR3 is built from 11 residues. The CDR3 loop is CASSGYEGAFF. CDR3 DNA sequence: TGTGCCAGCAGCGGATACGAGGGGGCTTTCTTT.